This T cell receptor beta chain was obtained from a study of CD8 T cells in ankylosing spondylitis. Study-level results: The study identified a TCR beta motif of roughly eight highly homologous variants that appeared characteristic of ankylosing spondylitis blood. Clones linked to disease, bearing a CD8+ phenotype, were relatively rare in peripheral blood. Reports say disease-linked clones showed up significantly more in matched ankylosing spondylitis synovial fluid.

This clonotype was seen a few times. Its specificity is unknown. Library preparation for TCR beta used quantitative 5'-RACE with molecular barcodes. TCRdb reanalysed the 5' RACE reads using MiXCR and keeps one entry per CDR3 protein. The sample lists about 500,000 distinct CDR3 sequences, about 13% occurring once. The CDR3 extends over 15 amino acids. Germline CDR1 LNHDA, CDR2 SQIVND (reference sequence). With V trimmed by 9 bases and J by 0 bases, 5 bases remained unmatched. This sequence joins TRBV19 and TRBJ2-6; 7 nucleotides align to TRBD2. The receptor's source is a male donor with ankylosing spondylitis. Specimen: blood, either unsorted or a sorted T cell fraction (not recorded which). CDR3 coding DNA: TGTGCCAGCCTGGGCGGGAGCTCTGGGGCCAACGTCCTGACTTTC. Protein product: CASLGGSSGANVLTF. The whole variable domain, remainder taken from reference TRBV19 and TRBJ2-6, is DGGITQSPKYLFRKEGQNVTLSCEQNLNHDAMYWYRQDPGQGLRLIYYSQIVNDFQKGDIAEGYSVSREKKESFPLTVTSAQKNPTAFYLCASLGGSSGANVLTFGAGSRLTVL.